A single sample is the source of the 32 T cell receptor beta chains below, sequenced in a study of blood T cells in healthy people across ages. Sample-barcoded 5' priming and a J-beta primer mix drove a second PCR of about 6 to 12 cycles. MiXCR, run by TCRdb on the 5' RACE reads, gives a single entry per CDR3 protein. Of around 1.7 million distinct CDR3 sequences in the sample, roughly 28% are singletons; the top ten hold about 8%. The sequenced material came from blood. Source of these receptors: a woman aged 25 to 45 in good health.

This clonotype was counted only a few times. Here the CDR3 reads CASSLQGPGTQYF. The CDR3 coding sequence is TGTGCCAGCAGTTTACAGGGGCCAGGGACCCAGTACTTC. The chain has TRBV12-3 or TRBV12-4 and TRBJ2-4; D is possibly TRBD1 (6 bases). The J call may be in error: the DNA end matches TRBJ2-5 better. This CDR3 contains 13 residues.

This clonotype has at least ten counts. The chain is built from TRBV7-2 and TRBJ2-7, with 11 nucleotides matching TRBD2. Germline-derived CDR1 and CDR2 are SGHTA and FQGNSA. The V and J ends lost 6 bases and 4 bases, in that order; junction bases with no gene match: 11. This CDR3 has 16 amino acids. CDR3 sequence reads: CASRFSGTSGSYEQYF. The CDR3 bases are TGTGCCAGCAGATTTAGCGGCACTAGCGGGAGTTACGAGCAGTACTTC.

This chain links TRBV5-1 with TRBJ1-2; D uncertain. CDR1 and CDR2 (germline): SGHRS, YFSETQ. CDR3 length: 11 residues. V was trimmed by 8 bases and J by 8 bases, leaving 13 bases between them. CDR3: CASAAEEGYTF. The CDR3 DNA reads TGCGCCAGTGCCGCAGAGGAAGGCTACACCTTC. Complete variable domain (other parts from reference TRBV5-1 and TRBJ1-2): KAGVTQTPRYLIKTRGQQVTLSCSPISGHRSVSWYQQTPGQGLQFLFEYFSETQRNKGNFPGRFSGRQFSNSRSEMNVSTLELGDSALYLCASAAEEGYTFGSGTRLTVV.

The chain employs TRBV2 and TRBJ2-5, with TRBD2 as a possible D gene (7 bases). V lost 5 bases and J lost 4, with 17 bases in between. The CDR3 runs to 15 residues. The germline CDR1 and CDR2 sequences are SNHLY and FYNNEI. The CDR3, as DNA: TGTGCCAGCAGTCTAGGGAGGGGGGCCGGAGAGACCCAGTACTTC. Protein product: CASSLGRGAGETQYF.

The chain uses TRBV7-2 and TRBJ2-4, with 8 bases fitting TRBD2. The tail of the sequence fits TRBJ2-7 better, so the J call may be wrong. CDR3 length equals 16 residues. The germline gives CDR1 SGHTA, CDR2 FQGNSA. The CDR3 sequence: CASSLEASGLPYEQYF. CDR3 DNA: TGTGCCAGCAGCTTAGAGGCTAGCGGGCTTCCCTACGAGCAGTACTTC.

This clonotype was recorded a few times. The chain recombines TRBV6-6 with TRBJ1-1; the D gene is possibly TRBD1 (5 bases). This CDR3 spans 16 amino acids. CDR1 is MNHNY and CDR2 is SVGAGI in the germline V gene (reference sequence). The germline V and J ends were trimmed by 7 bases and 2 bases, with 20 bases remaining between them. The DNA for the CDR3 is TGTGCCAGCACCTCCATGGGGGTGGTTTTCAACACTGAAGCTTTCTTT. It specifies CASTSMGVVFNTEAFF.

V and J are TRBV12-5 and TRBJ1-6; D is unclear. V was shortened by 2 bases and J by 10 bases, with 6 bases between the two germline ends. The CDR3 contains 12 residues. CDR1 and CDR2 from the germline V gene are LGHNT and FRNRAP. The CDR3, as DNA: TGTGCTAGTGGTTTGCCGCAGTCACCCCTCCACTTT. It is translated as CASGLPQSPLHF.

This clonotype was recorded a few times. This chain uses TRBV7-2 with TRBJ2-7; 15 bases line up with TRBD2. The CDR3 runs to 18 residues. The V gene's germline CDR1 is SGHTA and CDR2 FQGNSA. V lost 5 bases and J lost 5; bases outside the gene matches: 13. CDR3 protein: CASSILLSGLAGGHEQYF. DNA of the CDR3: TGTGCCAGCAGCATCTTACTTTCCGGACTAGCGGGGGGGCACGAGCAGTACTTC. Complete variable domain (other parts from reference TRBV7-2 and TRBJ2-7): GAGVSQSPSNKVTEKGKDVELRCDPISGHTALYWYRQSLGQGLEFLIYFQGNSAPDKSGLPSDRFSAERTGGSVSTLTIQRTQQEDSAVYLCASSILLSGLAGGHEQYFGPGTRLTVT.

This clonotype was counted once. The CDR3 DNA sequence: TGTGCCACCAGCAGAGATACCAGGGGGGTTAGTGCCAAAAACATTCAGTACTTC. Amino acids: CATSRDTRGVSAKNIQYF. V is TRBV15 and J is TRBJ2-4; D might be TRBD1 (7 bases). The CDR3 length is 18 residues. Germline CDR1 reads LNHNV; CDR2 reads YYDKDF (reference sequence). V was shortened by 0 bases and J by 1 base, with 16 bases between the two germline ends.

This clonotype showed up many times. The chain combines TRBV29-1 with TRBJ1-4, with 7 bases identical to TRBD1. V gave up 0 bases and J gave up 6 bases; unmatched junction bases: 4. This CDR3 region has 14 residues. Germline V lookup: CDR1 SQVTM, CDR2 ANQGSEA. CDR3 bases: TGCAGCGTTGAAGAGGGCAGGGGGTATGAAAAACTGTTTTTT. It is translated as CSVEEGRGYEKLFF.

V and J are TRBV28 and TRBJ1-2, with 9 bases identical to TRBD1. V lost 1 base, J lost 7 bases, and 7 bases stayed unmatched. The CDR3 consists of 15 residues. The germline V gene encodes CDR1 MDHEN and CDR2 SYDVKM. This CDR3 reads CASSLFGQGSGGYTF. As DNA, the CDR3 is TGTGCCAGCAGTTTATTCGGACAGGGGTCGGGTGGCTACACCTTC.

This clonotype appeared a few times. This sequence joins TRBV27 and TRBJ2-3, with 8 bases aligning to TRBD1. CDR1 is MNHEY, CDR2 SMNVEV, per germline (reference sequence). J was trimmed by 3 bases and V by 5 bases; bases with no gene match: 7. The CDR3 has 15 amino acids. CDR3 DNA: TGTGCCAGCAGTCCCCAGACAGGGGCGACAGATACGCAGTATTTT. This gives the protein CASSPQTGATDTQYF.

This clonotype has a count of ten or more. The chain combines TRBV4-3 with TRBJ2-1; 10 bases are a match to TRBD2. CDR3 length equals 15 residues. V was clipped by 0 bases and J by 7 bases; unmatched bases: 3. Germline V gene lookup returns CDR1 LGHNA and CDR2 YSLEER. This CDR3 is CASSQDRGLANEQFF. CDR3 DNA sequence: TGCGCCAGCAGCCAAGACAGGGGACTAGCGAATGAGCAGTTCTTC.

This clonotype was counted between two and nine times. DNA of the CDR3: TGTGCCAGCAGTAAAGACAGCCATGAAAAACTGTTTTTT. It translates to CASSKDSHEKLFF. V and J are TRBV2 and TRBJ1-4; TRBD1 is a possible D gene (5 bases). The germline CDR1 and CDR2 sequences are SNHLY and FYNNEI. Trimming left V 5 bases short and J 6 bases short, with 10 bases between. CDR3 size: 13 residues.

The chain carries TRBV12-3 or TRBV12-4 and TRBJ1-2, with D perhaps matching TRBD1 (5 bases). This CDR3 has 13 residues. V was trimmed by 6 bases and J by 5 bases, leaving 13 bases between them. DNA for the CDR3: TGTGCCAGCAGCTCCCTCCGGGGGTATGGCTACACCTTC. Translation gives CASSSLRGYGYTF.

The rearrangement joins TRBV6-2 or TRBV6-3 to TRBJ2-1; D unclear. Trimming removed 6 bases from V and 7 bases from J, with 10 bases in between. This CDR3 region has 12 residues. Per germline, CDR1 MNHEY and CDR2 SVGEGT. The CDR3 DNA reads as TGTGCCAGCAGGGACCCGGGTAATGAGCAGTTCTTC. Translated: CASRDPGNEQFF.

In this sample, this clonotype turned up a few times. The J gene is TRBJ2-3, the V gene TRBV7-7; D uncertain. In germline, CDR1 is SSHAT, CDR2 FNYEAQ (reference sequence). Trimming cost V 5 bases and J 4 bases, with 10 bases left between them. The CDR3 loop spans 13 amino acids. DNA of the CDR3: TGTGCCAGCAGCCGCACCCGGGCAGATACGCAGTATTTT. Translated: CASSRTRADTQYF.

This clonotype came up a few times. The chain has TRBV2 and TRBJ1-4, with D maybe TRBD1 (5 bases). Trimming cost V 6 bases and J 6 bases, with 14 bases left between them. CDR3 size: 14 residues. The V gene's germline CDR1 is SNHLY and CDR2 FYNNEI. The chain's CDR3 is CASRTAFRDEKLFF. The CDR3 nucleotides read TGTGCCAGCAGAACCGCATTCAGGGATGAAAAACTGTTTTTT.

This clonotype has a count of ten or more. The rearrangement uses TRBV9 and TRBJ2-7; D unclear. The germline V gene encodes CDR1 SGDLS and CDR2 YYNGEE. V gave up 2 bases and J gave up 7 bases, with 10 bases separating them. The CDR3 length is 12 residues. DNA of the CDR3: TGTGCCAGCAGCGTGGATTCCTCGGAGCAGTACTTC. Translated: CASSVDSSEQYF.

This clonotype has just one count. The chain links TRBV5-1 to TRBJ1-6, with 10 bases lining up with TRBD1. This CDR3 has 16 amino acids. Trimming took 4 bases from V and 7 from J; bases not matched to a gene: 8. From germline, CDR1 is SGHRS and CDR2 YFSETQ. CDR3 sequence reads: CASSPLPGQGNSPLHF. The CDR3 DNA reads as TGCGCCAGCAGCCCCTTACCGGGACAGGGGAATTCACCCCTCCACTTT.

V is TRBV5-5 and J is TRBJ2-5, with 8 bases fitting TRBD1. Germline CDR1 and CDR2: SGHKS and YYEKEE (reference sequence). Losses at the gene ends were 4 bases for V and 4 bases for J; bases not matched to a gene: 12. The CDR3 is 16 amino acids. CDR3 region: CASSPGQGAGRETQYF. CDR3 nucleotides: TGTGCCAGCAGCCCAGGGCAGGGGGCAGGACGAGAGACCCAGTACTTC.

This clonotype was seen a single time. The rearrangement links TRBV2 to TRBJ2-5; a weak D match, TRBD2 (6 bases). This CDR3 region has 16 residues. The V gene lost 0 bases and the J gene lost 7 bases, with 18 bases spanning the gap. CDR1 and CDR2 (germline): SNHLY, FYNNEI. This chain's CDR3 is CASSEAQTGIGGTQYF. As DNA, the CDR3 is TGTGCCAGCAGTGAAGCGCAGACGGGCATCGGGGGGACCCAGTACTTC.

V and J are TRBV30 and TRBJ2-3, with 11 bases that match TRBD1. The germline V gene encodes CDR1 GTSNPN and CDR2 SVGIG (reference sequence). The CDR3 sequence is 16 residues long. V shed 2 bases and J 4 bases; nucleotides not matched to a gene: 8. The CDR3 DNA sequence: TGTGCCTGGAGTCCAGGACAGGGGGCGGTCGCAGATACGCAGTATTTT. It is translated as CAWSPGQGAVADTQYF.

The chain links TRBV6-1 to TRBJ2-2; 7 bases are shared with TRBD2. Looked up from germline, CDR1 is MNHNS and CDR2 is SASEGT. This CDR3 has 20 amino acids. Unmatched junction bases numbered 19, after V lost 6 bases and J lost 0 bases. The CDR3 nucleotides are TGTGCCAGCAGGGCCACCGGGACTAACCAGAACAGATCGAACACCGGGGAGCTGTTTTTT. Translation: CASRATGTNQNRSNTGELFF.

This clonotype was detected a few times. The chain is built from TRBV29-1 and TRBJ2-4, with D possibly being TRBD1 or TRBD2 (5 bases each). The germline CDR1 and CDR2 sequences are SQVTM and ANQGSEA. V lost 4 bases and J 13 bases, leaving 23 bases between the germline ends. This CDR3 is 14 amino acids long. CDR3 in DNA: TGCAGCGTTGGAGGCCCCGGGACGTCTTCAGAGCAGTACTTC. The encoded protein is CSVGGPGTSSEQYF.

This chain connects TRBV12-3 or TRBV12-4 to TRBJ2-1; 7 bases are shared with TRBD2. This CDR3 contains 13 residues. V lost 6 bases to trimming and J lost 15 bases; unmatched junction nucleotides: 14. The chain's CDR3 is CASSSHTGGNTFF. CDR3 in DNA: TGTGCCAGCAGCAGCCACACGGGGGGTAATACGTTCTTC.

The chain couples TRBV7-2 to TRBJ1-6; D remains unclear. Trimming stripped 5 bases from V and 8 bases from J, with 10 bases between. The germline CDR1 and CDR2 sequences are SGHTA and FQGNSA. The CDR3 runs 13 residues. This CDR3 reads CASSPILDSPLHF. CDR3 in DNA: TGTGCCAGCAGCCCTATCCTGGATTCACCCCTCCACTTT. The whole variable domain, remainder taken from reference TRBV7-2 and TRBJ1-6, is GAGVSQSPSNKVTEKGKDVELRCDPISGHTALYWYRQSLGQGLEFLIYFQGNSAPDKSGLPSDRFSAERTGGSVSTLTIQRTQQEDSAVYLCASSPILDSPLHFGNGTRLTVT.

This chain links TRBV7-3 with TRBJ2-1; D gene unclear. Trimming took off 6 bases at V and 8 bases at J, with 11 bases between the two ends. The CDR3 has 12 residues. CDR1 SGHTA and CDR2 FQGTGA come from the germline V gene. The CDR3, as DNA: TGTGCCAGCAGGGATGACAATGATGAGCAGTTCTTC. Protein: CASRDDNDEQFF.

The J gene is TRBJ1-2, the V gene TRBV10-3; D might be TRBD1 (6 bases). CDR1 ENHRY and CDR2 SYGVKD come from the germline V gene. V lost 6 bases, J lost 6 bases, and 17 bases lay in between. The CDR3 contains 14 residues. This CDR3 is CAIRDLGQSDGYTF. DNA of the CDR3: TGTGCCATCAGGGATCTAGGACAGTCTGATGGCTACACCTTC.

The chain couples TRBV29-1 to TRBJ1-2; tentatively, D is TRBD1 (6 bases). V lost 5 bases to trimming and J lost 3 bases, with 19 bases between them. Germline assignment: CDR1 SQVTM and CDR2 ANQGSEA. This CDR3 comprises 15 residues. The CDR3 region is CSVPHSVGGHYGYTF. The CDR3 DNA is TGCAGCGTTCCGCATAGTGTGGGGGGGCACTATGGCTACACCTTC.

The chain is built from TRBV9 and TRBJ2-2; D call uncertain. CDR3 length: 16 amino acids. Per the germline V gene, CDR1 is SGDLS and CDR2 is YYNGEE. Trimming cost V 4 bases and J 0 bases, with 13 bases left between them. CDR3 nucleotides: TGTGCCAGCAGCCCAAGGGCCTACGCGAACACCGGGGAGCTGTTTTTT. This codes for CASSPRAYANTGELFF.

The chain employs TRBV19 and TRBJ2-5; TRBD2 is a possible D gene (6 bases). The CDR3 runs 14 residues. In germline, CDR1 is LNHDA, CDR2 SQIVND (reference sequence). V lost 3 bases to trimming and J lost 5 bases, with 13 bases between them. CDR3 DNA sequence: TGTGCCAGTAGTATTCGGTCAGGGAGGGAGACCCAGTACTTC. This encodes CASSIRSGRETQYF.